The present TCR beta chain was sequenced within a study of T cell responses to AZD1222 COVID-19 vaccine. Study conclusions and caveats: Possibly, clonal diversity was underestimated; donors were largely white British and included more females. Baseline serology detected seropositivity in only a handful of AZD1222 recipients. It was only after the peak T cell response that any repertoires were sampled. Spike-specific TCR breadth and depth were elevated following two AZD1222 doses.

This clone was observed a few times. Its target is not known. From germline, CDR1 is SGHRS and CDR2 YFSETQ. Trimming took 4 bases from V and 0 from J, leaving 8 bases between them. This CDR3 contains 14 residues. Repertoires were generated with immunoSEQ multiplex PCR, while TCRdb's copy carries only in-frame clones and drops some. The repertoire has around 160,000 clones, roughly nine tenths of them found once; the top ten carry around 4.9%. This chain uses TRBV5-1 with TRBJ1-3; D is undetermined. Sequenced here: peripheral blood, sampled on day 0 of AZD1222 vaccination. This TCR was sampled from an adult in good health. CDR3 sequence (DNA): TGCGCCAGCAGCGATCGAAACTCTGGAAACACCATATATTTT. Translation gives CASSDRNSGNTIYF.